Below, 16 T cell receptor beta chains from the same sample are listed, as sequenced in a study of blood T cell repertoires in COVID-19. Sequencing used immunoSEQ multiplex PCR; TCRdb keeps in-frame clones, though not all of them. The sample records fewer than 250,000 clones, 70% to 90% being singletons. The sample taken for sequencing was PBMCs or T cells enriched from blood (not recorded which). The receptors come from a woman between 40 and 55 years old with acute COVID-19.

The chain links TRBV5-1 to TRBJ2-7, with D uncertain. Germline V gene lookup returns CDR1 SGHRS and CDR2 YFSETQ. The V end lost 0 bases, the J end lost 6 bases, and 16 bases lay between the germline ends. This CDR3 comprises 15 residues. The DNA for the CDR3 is TGCGCCAGCAGCTTGGGAACAGTGGTGGGTCTCGAGCAGTACTTC. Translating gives CASSLGTVVGLEQYF.

DNA for the CDR3: TGTGCCAGCAGCCCGGGACAGTACCTTACGTATGATTACAATGAGCAGTTCTTC. This sequence encodes CASSPGQYLTYDYNEQFF. The chain carries TRBV14 and TRBJ2-1, with 7 positions matching TRBD1. The CDR3 has 18 residues. The germline gives CDR1 SGHDN, CDR2 FVKESK. Trimming removed 4 bases from V and 4 bases from J; junction bases left unmatched: 16.

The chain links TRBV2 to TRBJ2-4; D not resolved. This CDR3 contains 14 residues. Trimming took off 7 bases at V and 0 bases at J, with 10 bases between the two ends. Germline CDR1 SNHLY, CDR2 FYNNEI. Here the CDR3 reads CASILELAKNIQYF. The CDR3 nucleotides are TGTGCCAGCATTTTAGAGCTAGCCAAAAACATTCAGTACTTC.

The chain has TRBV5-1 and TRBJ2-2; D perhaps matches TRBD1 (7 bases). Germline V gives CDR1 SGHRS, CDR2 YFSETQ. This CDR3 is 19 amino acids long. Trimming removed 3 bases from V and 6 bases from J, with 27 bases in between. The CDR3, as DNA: TGCGCCAGCAGCTCCATGGTTAGGGGGCCGGGACTCCACCCCGGGGAGCTGTTTTTT. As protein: CASSSMVRGPGLHPGELFF.

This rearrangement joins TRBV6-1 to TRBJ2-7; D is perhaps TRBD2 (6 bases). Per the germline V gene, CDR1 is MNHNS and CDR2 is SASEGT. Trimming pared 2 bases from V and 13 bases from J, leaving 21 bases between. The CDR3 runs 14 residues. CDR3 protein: CASSELLFRESPYF. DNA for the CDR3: TGTGCCAGCAGTGAACTACTTTTTCGGGAGTCCCCCTACTTC.

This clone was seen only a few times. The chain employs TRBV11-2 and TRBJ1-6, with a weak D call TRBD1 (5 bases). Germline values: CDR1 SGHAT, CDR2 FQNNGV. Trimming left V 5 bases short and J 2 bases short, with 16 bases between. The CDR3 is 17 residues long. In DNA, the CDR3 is TGTGCCAGCAGCCCATCCCCGAGCAGGGCCTATAATTCACCCCTCCACTTT. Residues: CASSPSPSRAYNSPLHF.

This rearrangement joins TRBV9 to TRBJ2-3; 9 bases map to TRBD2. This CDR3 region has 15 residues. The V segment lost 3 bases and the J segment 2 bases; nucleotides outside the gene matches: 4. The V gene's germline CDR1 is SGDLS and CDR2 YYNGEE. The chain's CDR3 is CASSETSGYTDTQYF. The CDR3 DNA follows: TGTGCCAGCAGCGAAACTAGCGGGTACACAGATACGCAGTATTTT.

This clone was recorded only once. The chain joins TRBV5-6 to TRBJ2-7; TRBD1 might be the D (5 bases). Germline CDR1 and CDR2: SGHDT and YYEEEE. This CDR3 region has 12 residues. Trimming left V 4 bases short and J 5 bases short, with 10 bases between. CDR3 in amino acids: CASSQARDEQYF. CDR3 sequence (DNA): TGTGCCAGCAGCCAGGCCAGGGACGAGCAGTACTTC.

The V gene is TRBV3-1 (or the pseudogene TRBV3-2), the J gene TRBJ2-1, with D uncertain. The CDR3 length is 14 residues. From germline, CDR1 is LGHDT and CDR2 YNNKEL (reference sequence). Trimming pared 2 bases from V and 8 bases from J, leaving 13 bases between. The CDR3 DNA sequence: TGTGCCAGCAGCCAATTTTCTAGTCAGCATGAGCAGTTCTTC. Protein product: CASSQFSSQHEQFF.

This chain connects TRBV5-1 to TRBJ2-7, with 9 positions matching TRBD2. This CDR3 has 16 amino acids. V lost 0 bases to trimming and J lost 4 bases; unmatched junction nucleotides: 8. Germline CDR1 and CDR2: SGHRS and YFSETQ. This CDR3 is CASSLDLSGGSYEQYF. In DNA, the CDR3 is TGCGCCAGCAGCTTGGACCTTAGCGGGGGATCTTACGAGCAGTACTTC.

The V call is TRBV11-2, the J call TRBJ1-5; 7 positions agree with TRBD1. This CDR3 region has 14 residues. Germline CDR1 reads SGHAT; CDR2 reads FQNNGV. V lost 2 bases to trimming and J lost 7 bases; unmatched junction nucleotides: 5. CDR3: CASSLTAGGQPQHF. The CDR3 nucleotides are TGTGCCAGCAGCTTAACTGCAGGGGGGCAGCCCCAGCATTTT.

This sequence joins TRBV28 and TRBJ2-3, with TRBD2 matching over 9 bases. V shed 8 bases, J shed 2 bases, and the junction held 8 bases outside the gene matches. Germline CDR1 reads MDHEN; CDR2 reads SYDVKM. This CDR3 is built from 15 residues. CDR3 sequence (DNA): TGTGCCAGCGGGAAGGCGGGAGGGCCCACAGATACGCAGTATTTT. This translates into CASGKAGGPTDTQYF.

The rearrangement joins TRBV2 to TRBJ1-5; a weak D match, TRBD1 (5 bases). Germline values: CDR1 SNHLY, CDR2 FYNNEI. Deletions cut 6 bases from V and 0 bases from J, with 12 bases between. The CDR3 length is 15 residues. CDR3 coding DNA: TGTGCCAGCAGGGGGGAGGCCTATAGCAATCAGCCCCAGCATTTT. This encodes CASRGEAYSNQPQHF.

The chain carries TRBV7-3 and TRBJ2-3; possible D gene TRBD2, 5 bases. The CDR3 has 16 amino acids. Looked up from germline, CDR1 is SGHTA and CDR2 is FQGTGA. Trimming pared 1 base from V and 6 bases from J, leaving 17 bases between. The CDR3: CASSLSPSLGIDTQYF. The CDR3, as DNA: TGTGCCAGCAGCTTAAGCCCTAGTCTCGGGATTGATACGCAGTATTTT.

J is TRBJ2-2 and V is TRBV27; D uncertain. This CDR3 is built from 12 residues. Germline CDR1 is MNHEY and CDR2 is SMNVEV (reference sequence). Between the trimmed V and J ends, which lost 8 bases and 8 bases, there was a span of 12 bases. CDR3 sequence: CASSPQAGELFF. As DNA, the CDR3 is TGTGCCAGCTCCCCGCAGGCGGGGGAGCTGTTTTTT.

The CDR3: CASSLLVGYEQYF. The CDR3 DNA reads as TGTGCCAGCAGCTTACTAGTAGGCTACGAGCAGTACTTC. The genes are TRBV13 and TRBJ2-7; D is ambiguous. CDR3 length: 13 residues. Germline lookup yields CDR1 PRHDT and CDR2 FYEKMQ (reference sequence). V was clipped by 2 bases and J by 3 bases, with 8 bases between them.